The clone carrying this T cell receptor (beta chain) was seen at least ten times. What it binds is unknown. Germline CDR1 is SNHLY and CDR2 is FYNNEI. The CDR3 has 15 amino acids. Trimming took off 4 bases at V and 8 bases at J, with 18 bases between the two ends. The investigators amplified TCR beta CDR3 regions from RNA transcripts. The study used the HTBI primer set for a first-round RT-PCR of the TCR CDR3. TCRdb used MiXCR to reprocess the multiplex PCR reads, holding one entry per CDR3 protein. The profile shows roughly 500,000 distinct CDR3 sequences, 15% to 20% of them singletons. These data are taken from a study of T cells in Graves' hyperthyroidism and ophthalmopathy. Ophthalmopathy cases scored 3 or more on the Clinical Activity Score and 4 or more on NOSPECS grade, with duration below 3 months. Each diagnosis drew on symptoms, thyroxine, TRAb, thyroid ultrasound and orbital computed tomography findings. Isolation of PBMCs was performed on 9.5 to 10 ml fresh peripheral blood.

General study findings and limits: Researchers found most expanded thyroid clonotypes above 0.001 in blood as well.

Input material: blood. The V call is TRBV2, the J call TRBJ2-1, with D possibly matching TRBD1 (7 bases). This TCR derives from a woman aged 25-40 years with Graves' ophthalmopathy. The CDR3 sequence: CASSVGGGRYDEQFF. The CDR3 DNA reads as TGTGCCAGCAGTGTAGGAGGGGGCCGGTACGATGAGCAGTTCTTC.